These 24 T cell receptor beta chains share one sample of origin, sequenced in a study of Graves' ophthalmopathy and Graves' hyperthyroidism. Researchers took RNA transcripts and amplified TCR beta CDR3 regions from them. RT-PCR was first run with HTBI primers, then multiplex PCR in a second round. TCRdb re-called the multiplex PCR reads with MiXCR, one entry per CDR3 protein. Among roughly 480,000 distinct CDR3 sequences listed, 14% were seen once. Input material: blood. The origin of the receptors is a woman aged 30 to 39 with Graves' ophthalmopathy.

This clonotype was observed a few times. This may arise from a read error, as a much more abundant clone is one base away. The conserved final phenylalanine or tryptophan is absent from the CDR3, which likely points to a read error. The chain has TRBV12-5 and TRBJ2-7, with D perhaps matching TRBD1 or TRBD2 (5 bases each). The V gene lost 4 bases and the J gene lost 0 bases, with 13 bases spanning the gap. Germline values: CDR1 LGHNT, CDR2 FRNRAP. The CDR3 sequence is 15 residues long. The CDR3 DNA is TGTGCTAGTGGTTGGGGACCGAAAAGCTCCTACGAGCAGTACTTA. Translation: CASGWGPKSSYEQYL.

This clonotype was found many times. The chain's CDR3 is CASSELGLNYGYTF. For the CDR3, the DNA is TGTGCCAGCAGTGAACTGGGACTAAACTATGGCTACACCTTC. The genes are TRBV6-1 and TRBJ1-2, with a tentative D call TRBD1 (5 bases). Germline loops: CDR1 MNHNS, CDR2 SASEGT. The CDR3 extends over 14 amino acids. Trimming pared 2 bases from V and 2 bases from J, leaving 9 bases between.

Points on this clonotype: The junction departs from germline at one end; a sequencing error may be responsible. The rearrangement uses TRBV27 and TRBJ2-5; D not certain. The CDR3 is 12 amino acids. The germline V gene has CDR1 MNHEY and CDR2 SMNVEV (reference sequence). The CDR3 coding sequence is TGTGCCAGCAGTTTCTCCCAAGAGACCAAGTACTTC. Amino acid sequence: CASSFSQETKYF.

This clonotype was counted between two and nine times. This sequence joins TRBV18 and TRBJ2-5, with 9 bases lining up with TRBD2. The CDR3 covers 14 residues. V shed 2 bases and J 10 bases; nucleotides not matched to a gene: 8. Germline V gives CDR1 KGHSH, CDR2 LQKENI. The chain's CDR3 is CASSPGGGVGDQYF. CDR3 DNA sequence: TGTGCCAGCTCACCAGGCGGGGGGGTAGGGGACCAGTACTTC.

Concerning this clonotype itself: Germline and junction disagree at one end, which may indicate a read error. The chain has TRBV6-2 or TRBV6-3 and TRBJ2-5; D ambiguous. The CDR3 extends over 12 amino acids. Germline V gene lookup returns CDR1 MNHEY and CDR2 SVGEGT. The CDR3 sequence is CANSYSQETQYF. In DNA, the CDR3 is TGTGCCAACAGTTACTCCCAAGAGACCCAGTACTTC.

This clonotype occurred many times. This rearrangement joins TRBV12-3 or TRBV12-4 to TRBJ2-5; 7 nucleotides agree with TRBD2. The CDR3 loop spans 15 amino acids. With 6 bases clipped from V and 3 bases from J, the junction kept 10 bases outside the gene matches. The CDR3 is CASSRRTRVKETQYF. CDR3 nucleotides: TGTGCCAGCAGCCGCAGGACTAGGGTAAAAGAGACCCAGTACTTC.

This clonotype was counted a few times. The chain uses TRBV28 and TRBJ2-5; D not certain. CDR1 and CDR2 from the germline V gene are MDHEN and SYDVKM. The CDR3 totals 14 residues. V lost 2 bases to trimming and J lost 5 bases, with 12 bases between them. Here the CDR3 reads CASSLSIVRETQYF. In DNA form, the CDR3 reads TGTGCCAGCAGTTTAAGTATTGTGAGGGAGACCCAGTACTTC.

This clonotype was counted at least ten times. This chain links TRBV7-8 with TRBJ1-1; D gene unclear. Germline V CDR1 and CDR2: SGHVS, FQNEAQ. Deletions cut 7 bases from V and 0 bases from J, with 12 bases between. The CDR3 runs to 14 residues. The CDR3 DNA follows: TGTGCCAGCACCGAGTTTAGGATGAACACTGAAGCTTTCTTT. It yields the protein CASTEFRMNTEAFF. The full variable domain, its missing parts supplied by reference TRBV7-8 and TRBJ1-1, is GAGVSQSPRYKVAKRGQDVALRCDPISGHVSLFWYQQALGQGPEFLTYFQNEAQLDKSGLPSDRFFAERPEGSVSTLKIQRTQQEDSAVYLCASTEFRMNTEAFFGQGTRLTVV.

Many counts were recorded for this clonotype. V is TRBV4-1 and J is TRBJ2-5, with TRBD1 matching 10 bases. Germline lookup yields CDR1 MGHRA and CDR2 YSYEKL. The CDR3 has 15 amino acids. Trimming took 4 bases from V and 5 from J; bases not matched to a gene: 7. The CDR3: CASSLQTGGQETQYF. Written as DNA, the CDR3 is TGCGCCAGCAGCCTACAGACAGGGGGCCAGGAGACCCAGTACTTC.

This clonotype was seen repeatedly, ten times or more. The genes are TRBV6-1 and TRBJ1-5; TRBD1 matches at 12 bases. The germline gives CDR1 MNHNS, CDR2 SASEGT. Trimming took 7 bases from V and 2 from J; bases not matched to a gene: 9. The CDR3 length is 17 residues. CDR3 in DNA: TGTGCCAGCAATCAGGGACAGGGGGCTAATCGCAATCAGCCCCAGCATTTT. This sequence encodes CASNQGQGANRNQPQHF.

In this sample, this clonotype turned up a few times. The chain uses TRBV3-1 and TRBJ1-3, with D maybe TRBD1 (5 bases). The V end was cut by 4 bases, the J end by 4 bases, with 14 bases between. Germline CDR1 and CDR2: LGHDT and YNNKEL (reference sequence). The CDR3 totals 15 residues. The CDR3 region has the DNA TGTGCCAGCAGCCGATCGGCGGGGCCCGGAAACACCATATATTTT. Protein product: CASSRSAGPGNTIYF.

In this sample, this clonotype turned up many times. The chain is built from TRBV7-8 and TRBJ2-2; D not resolved. The CDR3 sequence is 13 residues long. Between the trimmed V and J ends, which lost 4 bases and 8 bases, there was a span of 11 bases. Germline values: CDR1 SGHVS, CDR2 FQNEAQ. The CDR3 region has the DNA TGTGCCAGCAGCTCCGAATACCAAGGGGAGCTGTTTTTT. Its protein product is CASSSEYQGELFF. The variable domain in full, with the rest retrieved from reference TRBV7-8 and TRBJ2-2, is GAGVSQSPRYKVAKRGQDVALRCDPISGHVSLFWYQQALGQGPEFLTYFQNEAQLDKSGLPSDRFFAERPEGSVSTLKIQRTQQEDSAVYLCASSSEYQGELFFGEGSRLTVL.

This clonotype has just a few counts. The chain couples TRBV11-1 to TRBJ1-3; D may be TRBD1 (5 bases). Germline assignment: CDR1 SGHAT and CDR2 FQDESV (reference sequence). V was pared by 5 bases and J by 2 bases, with 16 bases between. This CDR3 comprises 16 residues. The CDR3 DNA reads TGTGCCAGCAGCCCCAGGCGGGGGAGAACTGGAAACACCATATATTTT. Translation: CASSPRRGRTGNTIYF.

This clonotype was seen at least ten times. The chain uses TRBV12-3 or TRBV12-4 and TRBJ1-5; TRBD1 matches 9 bases. Germline trimming cut 6 bases from V and 7 bases from J; bases unmatched to any gene: 7. The CDR3 is 14 amino acids. The CDR3 spells CASSGTGSHQPQHF. In nucleotides, the CDR3 is TGTGCCAGCAGCGGGACAGGGTCCCACCAGCCCCAGCATTTT.

The V and J genes are TRBV6-1 and TRBJ2-7; the D gene is possibly TRBD2 (6 bases). Trimming took off 5 bases at V and 0 bases at J, with 11 bases between the two ends. CDR3 length: 14 amino acids. The germline V gene encodes CDR1 MNHNS and CDR2 SASEGT. CDR3 nucleotide sequence: TGTGCCAGCAGTAAGGGACTCTCCTCCTACGAGCAGTACTTC. It codes for CASSKGLSSYEQYF.

This clonotype appeared many times. CDR3 protein: CASTKGGLDTDTQYF. The CDR3 bases are TGTGCCAGCACTAAAGGAGGGTTGGACACAGATACGCAGTATTTT. The rearrangement uses TRBV6-1 and TRBJ2-3; D possibly corresponds to TRBD2 (6 bases). Germline V lookup: CDR1 MNHNS, CDR2 SASEGT. This CDR3 is 15 amino acids long. Deletions cut 7 bases from V and 2 bases from J, with 16 bases between.

This clonotype has at least ten counts. The chain employs TRBV27 and TRBJ1-1; possible D gene TRBD1, 5 bases. V lost 5 bases, J lost 7 bases, and 20 bases lay in between. The length of the CDR3 is 15 residues. Germline V gives CDR1 MNHEY, CDR2 SMNVEV (reference sequence). The DNA for the CDR3 is TGTGCCAGCAGTCGTTCACGGATCGGGGGGGTTGAAGCTTTCTTT. Translation gives CASSRSRIGGVEAFF.

This clonotype was observed at least ten times. The V gene is TRBV6-5, the J gene TRBJ1-1; no reliable D call. The CDR3 has 14 residues. Per germline, CDR1 MNHEY and CDR2 SVGAGI. Trimming took off 0 bases at V and 2 bases at J, with 7 bases between the two ends. This CDR3 is CASSYSDINTEAFF. In DNA, the CDR3 is TGTGCCAGCAGTTACTCCGACATCAACACTGAAGCTTTCTTT.

This clonotype has at least ten counts. The CDR3 DNA sequence: TGTGCCAGCAGTGAGGGGGCCTCGGGACGGAGTAACTCCTACGAGCAGTACTTC. It yields the protein CASSEGASGRSNSYEQYF. This chain uses TRBV25-1 with TRBJ2-7; weak D call: TRBD1 (6 bases). The V end was cut by 3 bases, the J end by 0 bases, with 21 bases between. The germline V gene encodes CDR1 MGHDK and CDR2 SYGVNS. CDR3 length equals 18 residues.

This clonotype was seen ten or more times. J is TRBJ1-2 and V is TRBV5-1; 7 nucleotides align to TRBD1. The CDR3 consists of 12 residues. The germline V gene has CDR1 SGHRS and CDR2 YFSETQ. J was trimmed by 6 bases and V by 7 bases; bases with no gene match: 6. The CDR3 sequence is CASRQGVNGYTF. CDR3 in DNA: TGCGCCAGCCGACAGGGAGTTAATGGCTACACCTTC.

The CDR3: CASSTPRTEPVWPQHF. The CDR3 nucleotides read TGTGCCAGCAGTACCCCCAGGACCGAGCCGGTGTGGCCCCAGCATTTT. The chain is built from TRBV6-1 and TRBJ1-5, with unresolved D. V was shortened by 5 bases and J by 9 bases, with 23 bases between the two germline ends. The CDR3 is 16 amino acids. Germline assignment: CDR1 MNHNS and CDR2 SASEGT.

This clonotype was seen at least ten times. The J gene is TRBJ1-2, the V gene TRBV7-8; TRBD1 is a possible D gene (5 bases). Germline assignment: CDR1 SGHVS and CDR2 FQNEAQ. Trimming removed 2 bases from V and 2 bases from J, with 15 bases in between. CDR3 length: 16 residues. CDR3 nucleotide sequence: TGTGCCAGCAGCTTACCCGGGACCCCTGAAAACTATGGCTACACCTTC. This gives the protein CASSLPGTPENYGYTF. The full variable domain, completed using reference TRBV7-8 and TRBJ1-2, is GAGVSQSPRYKVAKRGQDVALRCDPISGHVSLFWYQQALGQGPEFLTYFQNEAQLDKSGLPSDRFFAERPEGSVSTLKIQRTQQEDSAVYLCASSLPGTPENYGYTFGSGTRLTVV.

This clonotype was seen more than once but under ten times. A much larger clone differs by one base, so this may be a read error. V and J are TRBV10-3 and TRBJ1-1; perhaps TRBD1 as D (6 bases). CDR3 size: 14 residues. The V gene's germline CDR1 is ENHRY and CDR2 SYGVKD. CDR3 coding DNA: TGTGCCATCAGCCGGGACACCTTTTACACTGAAGCTTGCTTT. Protein sequence: CAISRDTFYTEACF.

This clonotype occurred many times. The chain carries TRBV12-3 or TRBV12-4 and TRBJ1-5; D remains ambiguous. Trimming shortened V by 5 bases and J by 0 bases, and 8 bases separated the two germline ends. This CDR3 is built from 14 residues. The DNA for the CDR3 is TGTGCCAGCAGTGTGTATTATAGCAATCAGCCCCAGCATTTT. The encoded protein is CASSVYYSNQPQHF.